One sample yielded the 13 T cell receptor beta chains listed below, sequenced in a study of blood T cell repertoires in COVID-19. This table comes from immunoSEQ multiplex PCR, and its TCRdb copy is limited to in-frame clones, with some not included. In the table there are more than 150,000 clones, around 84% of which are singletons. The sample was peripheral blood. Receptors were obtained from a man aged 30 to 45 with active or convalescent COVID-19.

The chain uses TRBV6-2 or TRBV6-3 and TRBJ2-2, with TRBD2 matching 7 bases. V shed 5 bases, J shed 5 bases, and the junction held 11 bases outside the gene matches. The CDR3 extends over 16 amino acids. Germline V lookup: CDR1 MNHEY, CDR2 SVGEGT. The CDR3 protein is CASSPRLAKGTGELFF. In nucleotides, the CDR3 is TGTGCCAGCAGTCCGCGACTAGCAAAGGGGACCGGGGAGCTGTTTTTT.

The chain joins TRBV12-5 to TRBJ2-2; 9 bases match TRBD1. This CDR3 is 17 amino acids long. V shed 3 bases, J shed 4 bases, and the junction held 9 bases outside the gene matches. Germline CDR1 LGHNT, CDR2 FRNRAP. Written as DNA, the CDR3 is TGTGCTAGTGGTTTTTTCACGGGACAGGGTAGCACCGGGGAGCTGTTTTTT. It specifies CASGFFTGQGSTGELFF.

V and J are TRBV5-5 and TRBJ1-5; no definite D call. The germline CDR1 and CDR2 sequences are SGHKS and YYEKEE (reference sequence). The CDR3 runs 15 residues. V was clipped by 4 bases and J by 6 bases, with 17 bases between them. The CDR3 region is CASSDGWERGQPQHF. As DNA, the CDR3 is TGTGCCAGCAGCGATGGTTGGGAACGGGGTCAGCCCCAGCATTTT.

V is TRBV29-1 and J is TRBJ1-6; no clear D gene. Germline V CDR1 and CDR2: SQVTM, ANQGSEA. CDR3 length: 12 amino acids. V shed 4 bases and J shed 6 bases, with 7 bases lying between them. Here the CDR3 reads CSVANSNSPLHF. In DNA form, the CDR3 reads TGCAGCGTTGCAAACAGTAATTCACCCCTCCACTTT.

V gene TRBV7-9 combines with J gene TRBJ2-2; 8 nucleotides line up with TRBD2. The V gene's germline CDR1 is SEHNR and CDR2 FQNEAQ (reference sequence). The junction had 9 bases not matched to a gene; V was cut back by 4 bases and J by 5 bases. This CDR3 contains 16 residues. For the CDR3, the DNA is TGTGCCAGCAGCTACCAGAAGGGCGGGAGGACCGGGGAGCTGTTTTTT. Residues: CASSYQKGGRTGELFF.

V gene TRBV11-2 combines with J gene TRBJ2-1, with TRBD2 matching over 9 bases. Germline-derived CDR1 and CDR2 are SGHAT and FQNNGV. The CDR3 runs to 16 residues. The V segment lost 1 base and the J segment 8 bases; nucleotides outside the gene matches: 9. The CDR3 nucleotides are TGTGCCAGCAGCTTAGTGTCTGGGACTAGCAGCCATGAGCAGTTCTTC. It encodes CASSLVSGTSSHEQFF.

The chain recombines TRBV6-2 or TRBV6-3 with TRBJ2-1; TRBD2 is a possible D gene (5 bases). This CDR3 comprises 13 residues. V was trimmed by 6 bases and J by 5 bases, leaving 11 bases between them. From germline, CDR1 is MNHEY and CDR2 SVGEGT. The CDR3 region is CASSTGENNEQFF. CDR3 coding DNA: TGTGCCAGCAGCACCGGGGAAAACAATGAGCAGTTCTTC.

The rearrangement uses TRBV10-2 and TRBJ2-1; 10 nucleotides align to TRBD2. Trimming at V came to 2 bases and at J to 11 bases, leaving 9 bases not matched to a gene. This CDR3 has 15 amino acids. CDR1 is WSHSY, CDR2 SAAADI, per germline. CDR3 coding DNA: TGCGCCAGCAGTGAGGGGGCTAGCGGGAGCATGAAGCAGTTCTTC. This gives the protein CASSEGASGSMKQFF.

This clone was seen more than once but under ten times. The CDR3 DNA is TGTGCCAGCAGCTTAGCCAGGGAGAACACTGAAGCTTTCTTT. Its protein is CASSLARENTEAFF. The chain couples TRBV7-9 to TRBJ1-1; D might be TRBD1 (5 bases). The V end was cut by 0 bases, the J end by 1 base, with 6 bases between. The CDR3 is 14 residues long. Germline CDR1 reads SEHNR; CDR2 reads FQNEAQ (reference sequence).

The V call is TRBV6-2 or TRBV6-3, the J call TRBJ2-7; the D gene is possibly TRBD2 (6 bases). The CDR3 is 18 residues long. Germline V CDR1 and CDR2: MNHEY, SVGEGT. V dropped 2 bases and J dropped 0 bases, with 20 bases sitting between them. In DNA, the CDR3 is TGTGCCAGCAGTTACGGTGCGGGGCTAGCGCACTTCTCCTACGAGCAGTACTTC. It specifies CASSYGAGLAHFSYEQYF.

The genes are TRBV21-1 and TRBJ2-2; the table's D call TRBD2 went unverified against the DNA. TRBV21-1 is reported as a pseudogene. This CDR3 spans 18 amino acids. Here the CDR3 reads CASSKALGVAGVAGELFF. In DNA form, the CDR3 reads TGTGCCAGCAGCAAAGCGCTTGGAGTAGCGGGAGTAGCCGGGGAGCTGTTTTTT.

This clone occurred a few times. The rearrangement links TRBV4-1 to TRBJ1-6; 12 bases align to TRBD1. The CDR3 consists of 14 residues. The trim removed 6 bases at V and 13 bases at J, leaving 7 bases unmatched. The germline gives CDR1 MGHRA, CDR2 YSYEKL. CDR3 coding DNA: TGCGCCAGCAGTACCGGGACAGGGGGCATTCCCCTCCACTTT. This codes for CASSTGTGGIPLHF.

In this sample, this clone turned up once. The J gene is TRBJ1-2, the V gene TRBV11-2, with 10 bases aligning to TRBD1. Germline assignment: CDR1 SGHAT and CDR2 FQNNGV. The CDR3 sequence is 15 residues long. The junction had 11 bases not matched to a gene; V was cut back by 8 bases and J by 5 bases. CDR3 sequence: CASGESWTGGYGYTF. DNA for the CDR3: TGTGCCAGCGGGGAATCATGGACAGGGGGTTATGGCTACACCTTC. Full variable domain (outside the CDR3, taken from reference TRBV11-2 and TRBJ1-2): EAGVAQSPRYKIIEKRQSVAFWCNPISGHATLYWYQQILGQGPKLLIQFQNNGVVDDSQLPKDRFSAERLKGVDSTLKIQPAKLEDSAVYLCASGESWTGGYGYTFGSGTRLTVV.